This record covers a single T cell receptor (beta chain). Its antigen is undetermined. The data stem from a study of PD-1 blockade in classical Hodgkin lymphoma. Findings of the study overall: Complete responders showed a baseline diversity that resembled the diversity of newly diagnosed patients. It was CD4+ TCR diversity, not CD8+, that rose significantly by C4D1. In newly diagnosed patients, baseline TCR diversity was reportedly below that of healthy donors. Repertoire differences lack defined causes, possibly disease activity or prior therapy.

V was cut by 0 bases and J by 8 bases, with 10 bases left in between. Germline assignment: CDR1 GTSNPN and CDR2 SVGIG (reference sequence). The CDR3 totals 12 residues. As for time point: cycle 4 day 1 (C4D1), after more than five weeks of nivolumab. Each patient's relapse followed autologous stem cell transplantation, and brentuximab vedotin exposure varied. The method was immunoSEQ multiplex PCR; TCRdb's version includes in-frame clones alone and lacks a portion of them. The repertoire holds more than 30,000 clones, with 77% as singletons. The sequenced sample was peripheral blood mononuclear cells (PBMCs), obtained before the fourth cycle of nivolumab. The origin of this receptor is a human donor with classical Hodgkin lymphoma. This chain joins TRBV30 and TRBJ1-1, with unresolved D. CDR3 loop: CAWSVRRPEAFF. In DNA, the CDR3 is TGTGCCTGGAGTGTACGTCGCCCCGAAGCTTTCTTT.